These 24 T cell receptor beta chains were all obtained from the same sample, sequenced in a study of blood T cell repertoires in COVID-19. Measured with immunoSEQ multiplex PCR; TCRdb has only the in-frame clones, and not every one. The profile shows about 330,000 clones, more than 70% of them singletons. Sequenced input: peripheral blood. These receptors all stem from a woman in her fifties or sixties with acute or convalescent COVID-19.

This sequence joins TRBV19 and TRBJ2-7; 7 nucleotides align to TRBD1. This CDR3 is built from 14 residues. Unmatched junction bases numbered 6, after V lost 5 bases and J lost 2 bases. Germline V gene sequence: CDR1 LNHDA, CDR2 SQIVND (reference sequence). The CDR3 sequence is CASSPRTGTYEQYF. In DNA, the CDR3 is TGTGCCAGTAGTCCCCGGACAGGTACCTACGAGCAGTACTTC.

The J gene is TRBJ2-7, the V gene TRBV6-2 or TRBV6-3; maybe TRBD1 (6 bases). The length of the CDR3 is 14 residues. The V gene lost 5 bases and the J gene lost 0 bases, with 11 bases spanning the gap. The germline V gene has CDR1 MNHEY and CDR2 SVGEGT. Written as DNA, the CDR3 is TGTGCCAGCAGTCACGGACAGATCTCCTACGAGCAGTACGTC. Residues: CASSHGQISYEQYV.

The chain links TRBV5-6 to TRBJ2-7, with a possible D match to TRBD2 (6 bases). This CDR3 has 16 residues. Germline loops: CDR1 SGHDT, CDR2 YYEEEE. The V gene lost 0 bases and the J gene lost 0 bases, with 13 bases spanning the gap. The CDR3 sequence is CASSLAGGGTSYEQYF. CDR3 nucleotides: TGTGCCAGCAGCTTGGCCGGTGGCGGGACCTCCTACGAGCAGTACTTC. Together with reference TRBV5-6 and TRBJ2-7, the CDR3 gives the full variable domain: DAGVTQSPTHLIKTRGQQVTLRCSPKSGHDTVSWYQQALGQGPQFIFQYYEEEERQRGNFPDRFSGHQFPNYSSELNVNALLLGDSALYLCASSLAGGGTSYEQYFGPGTRLTVT.

V and J are TRBV19 and TRBJ2-1; 7 nucleotides align to TRBD2. The V gene's germline CDR1 is LNHDA and CDR2 SQIVND (reference sequence). This CDR3 has 16 amino acids. V lost 9 bases and J lost 0; bases outside the gene matches: 11. Written as DNA, the CDR3 is TGTGCCAGCTGCAGGGTTGGCGGGAGCTCCTACAATGAGCAGTTCTTC. Its protein product is CASCRVGGSSYNEQFF.

This clone was seen once. This sequence joins TRBV7-2 and TRBJ1-5; D call uncertain. V dropped 3 bases and J dropped 7 bases, with 7 bases sitting between them. Germline CDR1 SGHTA, CDR2 FQGNSA. This CDR3 is 12 amino acids long. The CDR3 sequence: CASSFSGQPQHF. The CDR3 bases are TGTGCCAGCAGCTTCAGCGGGCAGCCCCAGCATTTT.

The chain uses TRBV7-9 and TRBJ1-6; D gene uncertain. Trimming took off 3 bases at V and 6 bases at J, with 15 bases between the two ends. The CDR3 is made up of 16 amino acids. Germline V CDR1 and CDR2: SEHNR, FQNEAQ (reference sequence). CDR3 residues: CASSFNSISSNSPLHF. CDR3 bases: TGTGCCAGCAGCTTTAACTCGATATCGAGTAATTCACCCCTCCACTTT.

V is TRBV7-2 and J is TRBJ1-1; the match to TRBD1 covers 7 bases. Germline CDR1 SGHTA, CDR2 FQGNSA. This CDR3 comprises 16 residues. V trimming: 1 base; J trimming: 3 bases; junction bases outside the gene matches: 8. DNA for the CDR3: TGTGCCAGCAGCTTAGGAGGGGGCGAAGGGTACACTGAAGCTTTCTTT. It encodes CASSLGGGEGYTEAFF.

The gene calls are TRBV7-9 and TRBJ1-2, with unresolved D. CDR1 is SEHNR, CDR2 FQNEAQ, per germline (reference sequence). V was clipped by 5 bases and J by 8 bases, with 12 bases between them. This CDR3 is built from 12 residues. For the CDR3, the DNA is TGTGCCAGCAGCAATGCGGGGTCCGGCTACACCTTC. Protein product: CASSNAGSGYTF.

The genes are TRBV30 and TRBJ2-5; 7 bases line up with TRBD1. CDR1 and CDR2 (germline): GTSNPN, SVGIG (reference sequence). J lost 4 bases, V lost 0 bases, and 2 bases had no gene match. The CDR3 has 13 amino acids. CDR3 sequence (DNA): TGTGCCTGGAGTGTACAGGGGCGAGAGACCCAGTACTTC. It is translated as CAWSVQGRETQYF.

This chain connects TRBV3-1 (or the pseudogene TRBV3-2) to TRBJ1-4, with TRBD1 matching 8 bases. CDR3 length equals 14 residues. The germline gives CDR1 LGHDT, CDR2 YNNKEL (reference sequence). The ends lost 3 bases at V and 4 bases at J; junction bases unmatched: 1. CDR3 residues: CASSQDRVNEKLFF. Here the CDR3 DNA reads TGTGCCAGCAGCCAGGACAGGGTTAATGAAAAACTGTTTTTT.

This rearrangement joins TRBV10-1 to TRBJ2-5; TRBD1 matches 7 bases. The CDR3 spans 13 residues. The V and J ends lost 9 bases and 0 bases, in that order; junction bases with no gene match: 4. Germline V gene lookup returns CDR1 WNHNN and CDR2 SYGVQD (reference sequence). CDR3 in DNA: TGCGCCAGTGGGACAGCGAACCAAGAGACCCAGTACTTC. This translates into CASGTANQETQYF.

V is TRBV6-2 or TRBV6-3 and J is TRBJ1-5, with D hard to call. Germline CDR1 reads MNHEY; CDR2 reads SVGEGT. V was cut by 5 bases and J by 1 base, with 9 bases left in between. This CDR3 region has 14 residues. The CDR3 loop is CASSRGVSNQPQHF. CDR3 DNA sequence: TGTGCCAGCAGTCGCGGGGTGAGCAATCAGCCCCAGCATTTT.

V is TRBV5-6 and J is TRBJ2-2; a weak D match, TRBD1 (5 bases). Germline V lookup: CDR1 SGHDT, CDR2 YYEEEE. V lost 10 bases and J lost 3, with 13 bases in between. There are 13 residues in the CDR3. The CDR3, as DNA: TGTGCCGGGGCAGGGTATGACACCGGGGAGCTGTTTTTT. Translation gives CAGAGYDTGELFF.

The V and J genes are TRBV7-2 and TRBJ2-1, with 7 bases that match TRBD1. The CDR3 has 13 residues. The ends lost 4 bases at V and 6 bases at J; junction bases unmatched: 3. Germline loops: CDR1 SGHTA, CDR2 FQGNSA. The CDR3 DNA is TGTGCCAGCAGCTCGTCAGGGGGCAATGAGCAGTTCTTC. Its protein is CASSSSGGNEQFF.

The V call is TRBV27, the J call TRBJ2-5; 9 bases match TRBD1. CDR3 size: 14 residues. Germline CDR1 and CDR2: MNHEY and SMNVEV (reference sequence). Unmatched junction bases numbered 8, after V lost 8 bases and J lost 4 bases. This CDR3 is CASSAGTGPETQYF. Here the CDR3 DNA reads TGTGCCAGCTCCGCCGGGACAGGGCCAGAGACCCAGTACTTC.

CDR3 residues: CASSEWRTFTVTEAFF. CDR3 bases: TGTGCCAGCAGTGAATGGCGAACCTTTACAGTCACTGAAGCTTTCTTT. The rearrangement joins TRBV6-1 to TRBJ1-1; D call uncertain. The CDR3 loop spans 16 amino acids. CDR1 is MNHNS and CDR2 is SASEGT in the germline V gene. V was pared by 2 bases and J by 4 bases, with 17 bases between.

CDR3 loop: CASSFMAEETQYF. The CDR3 DNA follows: TGTGCCAGCAGCTTCATGGCAGAAGAGACCCAGTACTTC. The chain couples TRBV7-2 to TRBJ2-5; D not resolved. This CDR3 has 13 residues. Looked up from germline, CDR1 is SGHTA and CDR2 is FQGNSA. The V end was cut by 3 bases, the J end by 3 bases, with 8 bases between.

This rearrangement joins TRBV15 to TRBJ1-1; perhaps TRBD1 as D (6 bases). The germline gives CDR1 LNHNV, CDR2 YYDKDF (reference sequence). V was clipped by 8 bases and J by 5 bases, with 15 bases between them. The CDR3 runs 13 residues. The CDR3 DNA is TGTGCCACCTCGGGACACCCGGGGACTGAAGCTTTCTTT. This translates into CATSGHPGTEAFF.

V gene TRBV7-9 combines with J gene TRBJ1-2; D uncertain. Germline assignment: CDR1 SEHNR and CDR2 FQNEAQ (reference sequence). The V and J ends lost 5 bases and 4 bases respectively, with 11 bases between them. CDR3 length equals 13 residues. The CDR3 nucleotides are TGTGCCAGCAGCCGTGACGGGGTCTATGGCTACACCTTC. Residues: CASSRDGVYGYTF.

This sequence joins TRBV19 and TRBJ2-3, with TRBD2 identical over 15 bases. CDR3 length equals 16 residues. CDR1 is LNHDA, CDR2 SQIVND, per germline (reference sequence). After removal of 4 bases from V and 4 bases from J, the junction contained 3 bases not matched to a gene. CDR3 sequence (DNA): TGTGCCAGTAGTACCCGGACTAGCGGGGGGGCAGATACGCAGTATTTT. It is translated as CASSTRTSGGADTQYF.

This clone turned up a few times. A junction end diverges from the germline sequence, so it may reflect a read error. The genes are TRBV5-5 and TRBJ1-2, with D possibly TRBD1 on 6 matching bases. This CDR3 is built from 17 residues. CDR1 SGHKS and CDR2 YYEKEE come from the germline V gene (reference sequence). In DNA, the CDR3 is TGTGCCAGCACCTTGGTGGGGGCCCTTCTATTTAACTATGGCTACACCTTC. Translated, it gives CASTLVGALLFNYGYTF.

The chain links TRBV18 to TRBJ1-1; D unclear. CDR1 is KGHSH, CDR2 LQKENI, per germline. The CDR3 contains 13 residues. The V gene lost 3 bases and the J gene lost 4 bases, with 9 bases spanning the gap. CDR3 sequence reads: CASSPPSTTEAFF. For the CDR3, the DNA is TGTGCCAGCTCACCCCCGAGTACCACTGAAGCTTTCTTT.

This chain joins TRBV2 and TRBJ2-1; D gene ambiguous. Germline CDR1 reads SNHLY; CDR2 reads FYNNEI. This CDR3 has 12 residues. Trimming pared 2 bases from V and 8 bases from J, leaving 7 bases between. Here the CDR3 DNA reads TGTGCCAGCAGTGAAAGGAGCGATGAGCAGTTCTTC. Its translation: CASSERSDEQFF.

The rearrangement uses TRBV6-5 and TRBJ2-2, with 8 bases aligning to TRBD2. This CDR3 comprises 16 residues. Germline CDR1 and CDR2: MNHEY and SVGAGI. Losses at the gene ends were 4 bases for V and 0 bases for J; bases not matched to a gene: 4. This CDR3 is CASSSGTSSNTGELFF. CDR3 nucleotide sequence: TGTGCCAGCAGTTCCGGGACTAGTTCGAACACCGGGGAGCTGTTTTTT.